The 10 T cell receptor beta chains reported below all come from one sample, sequenced in a study of cytomegalovirus exposure and HLA in healthy donors. The PCR used 60 Vbeta and 13 Jbeta primers. Some clones are missing from TCRdb's copy, which holds only in-frame ones; the method was immunoSEQ multiplex PCR. The sample lists 50,000 to 60,000 clones, roughly 81% occurring once. Sequenced: PBMCs. Every receptor here comes from a middle-aged woman in good health and CMV-seropositive.

The rearrangement links TRBV28 to TRBJ1-5, with TRBD1 identical over 10 bases. Trimming removed 2 bases from V and 7 bases from J; junction bases left unmatched: 2. Germline loops: CDR1 MDHEN, CDR2 SYDVKM. This CDR3 has 14 residues. CDR3 in amino acids: CASSLPGQGQPQHF. The CDR3 DNA sequence: TGTGCCAGCAGTTTACCGGGACAGGGGCAGCCCCAGCATTTT.

This chain uses TRBV5-6 with TRBJ2-4; 8 bases are a match to TRBD1. V lost 4 bases and J lost 6; bases outside the gene matches: 9. Per germline, CDR1 SGHDT and CDR2 YYEEEE. The CDR3 spans 15 residues. The CDR3 reads CASSLPGGRGNIQYF. CDR3 DNA sequence: TGTGCCAGCAGCCTCCCAGGGGGCCGGGGAAACATTCAGTACTTC.

This rearrangement joins TRBV9 to TRBJ2-5; 7 bases are shared with TRBD2. J was trimmed by 5 bases and V by 4 bases; bases with no gene match: 5. The CDR3 totals 13 residues. Germline CDR1 reads SGDLS; CDR2 reads YYNGEE. CDR3 coding DNA: TGTGCCAGCAGCTCGGGGGGTCGGGAGACCCAGTACTTC. It is translated as CASSSGGRETQYF.

The CDR3 DNA follows: TGTGCCAGCAGCTTAGATCATGGCCGCACAGATACGCAGTATTTT. Protein product: CASSLDHGRTDTQYF. This chain links TRBV11-2 with TRBJ2-3, with no clear D. The CDR3 has 15 residues. With 0 bases removed from V and 1 base from J, the gap between germline ends came to 8 bases. Germline CDR1 is SGHAT and CDR2 is FQNNGV. The full variable domain, rest sourced from reference TRBV11-2 and TRBJ2-3, is EAGVAQSPRYKIIEKRQSVAFWCNPISGHATLYWYQQILGQGPKLLIQFQNNGVVDDSQLPKDRFSAERLKGVDSTLKIQPAKLEDSAVYLCASSLDHGRTDTQYFGPGTRLTVL.

Here the CDR3 reads CATRTGPNNEQFF. In nucleotides, the CDR3 is TGTGCCACCAGGACAGGGCCCAACAATGAGCAGTTCTTC. This sequence joins TRBV15 and TRBJ2-1; 7 positions agree with TRBD1. This CDR3 is built from 13 residues. The V gene end was trimmed by 6 bases and the J gene end by 5 bases; junction bases not matched to a gene: 4. The germline gives CDR1 LNHNV, CDR2 YYDKDF (reference sequence). The full variable domain, with the rest looked up from reference TRBV15 and TRBJ2-1, is DAMVIQNPRYQVTQFGKPVTLSCSQTLNHNVMYWYQQKSSQAPKLLFHYYDKDFNNEADTPDNFQSRRPNTSFCFLDIRSPGLGDTAMYLCATRTGPNNEQFFGPGTRLTVL.

V gene TRBV28 combines with J gene TRBJ2-1; 7 bases match TRBD2. Germline V lookup: CDR1 MDHEN, CDR2 SYDVKM. The CDR3 has 15 amino acids. Unmatched junction bases numbered 8, after V lost 5 bases and J lost 4 bases. The CDR3 DNA sequence: TGTGCCAGCAGTCTGGGGGGAGGGCGTTACAATGAGCAGTTCTTC. This codes for CASSLGGGRYNEQFF.

The gene calls are TRBV28 and TRBJ2-1; 9 bases are shared with TRBD2. After removal of 5 bases from V and 0 bases from J, the junction contained 2 bases not matched to a gene. The CDR3 runs 15 residues. The germline V gene encodes CDR1 MDHEN and CDR2 SYDVKM. The CDR3 sequence is CASSSGGLSYNEQFF. The CDR3 nucleotides are TGTGCCAGCAGTAGCGGGGGGCTCTCCTACAATGAGCAGTTCTTC.

This chain links TRBV28 with TRBJ1-2, with TRBD1 matching over 12 bases. There are 14 residues in the CDR3. J was trimmed by 8 bases and V by 7 bases; bases with no gene match: 8. Germline V CDR1 and CDR2: MDHEN, SYDVKM. The CDR3 loop is CASTARGQGAGYTF. CDR3 coding DNA: TGTGCCAGCACCGCACGGGGACAGGGGGCCGGCTACACCTTC.

J is TRBJ1-6 and V is TRBV10-1; TRBD1 might be the D (5 bases). The CDR3 contains 15 residues. Trimming removed 8 bases at V and 1 base at J, with 12 bases between. The germline CDR1 and CDR2 sequences are WNHNN and SYGVQD (reference sequence). DNA of the CDR3: TGCGCCAGCGGGGCCCAACTGTCCTATAATTCACCCCTCCACTTT. Its translation: CASGAQLSYNSPLHF.

The chain links TRBV7-6 to TRBJ1-3; D unresolved. V was clipped by 5 bases and J by 2 bases, with 13 bases between them. This CDR3 spans 15 amino acids. Germline V gene lookup returns CDR1 SGHVS and CDR2 FNYEAQ. The CDR3 DNA reads as TGTGCCAGCAGCCTTTTCGGAGTCACTGGAAACACCATATATTTT. Its translation: CASSLFGVTGNTIYF.